These 28 T cell receptor beta chains were all obtained from the same sample, sequenced in a study of blood T cell repertoires in COVID-19. Libraries were prepared by immunoSEQ multiplex PCR; TCRdb keeps only in-frame clonotypes and omits some of them. In the table there are approximately 210,000 clones, roughly nine tenths of which are singletons. Sequences were obtained from peripheral blood. The source is a woman between 70 and 85 years old with acute or convalescent COVID-19.

This rearrangement joins TRBV6-5 to TRBJ1-1, with D possibly TRBD1 on 5 matching bases. This CDR3 region has 12 residues. Trimming cost V 2 bases and J 6 bases, with 7 bases left between them. Germline CDR1 is MNHEY and CDR2 is SVGAGI. The CDR3 DNA is TGTGCCAGCAGTTACAGGGGCGCTGAAGCTTTCTTT. Protein sequence: CASSYRGAEAFF.

The chain carries TRBV3-1 (or the pseudogene TRBV3-2) and TRBJ2-1, with 7 positions matching TRBD1. Looked up from germline, CDR1 is LGHDT and CDR2 is YNNKEL (reference sequence). The CDR3 is 15 residues long. V shed 0 bases and J 2 bases; nucleotides not matched to a gene: 1. CDR3 sequence reads: CASSQEQGTYNEQFF. CDR3 nucleotide sequence: TGTGCCAGCAGCCAAGAACAGGGGACCTACAATGAGCAGTTCTTC.

This rearrangement joins TRBV5-1 to TRBJ2-2; 9 bases are a match to TRBD2. CDR3 length: 15 amino acids. Germline V gives CDR1 SGHRS, CDR2 YFSETQ. V trimming: 0 bases; J trimming: 7 bases; junction bases outside the gene matches: 4. CDR3 protein: CASSLAFSGGGELFF. The CDR3 region has the DNA TGCGCCAGCAGCTTGGCCTTTAGCGGGGGCGGGGAGCTGTTTTTT.

This rearrangement joins TRBV5-6 to TRBJ2-2; the match to TRBD2 covers 7 bases. Losses at the gene ends were 2 bases for V and 5 bases for J; bases not matched to a gene: 9. The CDR3 has 16 residues. In germline, CDR1 is SGHDT, CDR2 YYEEEE. The chain's CDR3 is CASSFWTRLITGELFF. The CDR3 DNA reads as TGTGCCAGCAGCTTCTGGACTAGACTAATAACCGGGGAGCTGTTTTTT.

This chain uses TRBV7-2 with TRBJ1-3, with 9 bases matching TRBD1. The CDR3 runs to 14 residues. Germline V gene lookup returns CDR1 SGHTA and CDR2 FQGNSA. Germline trimming cut 6 bases from V and 9 bases from J; bases unmatched to any gene: 9. The DNA of the CDR3 is TGTGCCAGCAGGGGGACAGGGTATGGGGGCACCATATATTTT. This encodes CASRGTGYGGTIYF. Combining the CDR3 with reference TRBV7-2 and TRBJ1-3 gives the whole variable domain GAGVSQSPSNKVTEKGKDVELRCDPISGHTALYWYRQSLGQGLEFLIYFQGNSAPDKSGLPSDRFSAERTGGSVSTLTIQRTQQEDSAVYLCASRGTGYGGTIYFGEGSWLTVV.

The V and J genes are TRBV5-6 and TRBJ1-1; the match to TRBD1 covers 9 bases. The V gene's germline CDR1 is SGHDT and CDR2 YYEEEE. CDR3 size: 15 residues. V was pared by 0 bases and J by 1 base, with 1 base of the junction left unmatched. The CDR3 coding sequence is TGTGCCAGCAGCTTGGTGGGACAGGGGAACACTGAAGCTTTCTTT. Its translation is CASSLVGQGNTEAFF.

The rearrangement joins TRBV3-1 (or the pseudogene TRBV3-2) to TRBJ1-3; D is possibly TRBD1 (6 bases). The CDR3 extends over 15 amino acids. The V gene's germline CDR1 is LGHDT and CDR2 YNNKEL (reference sequence). V dropped 2 bases and J dropped 8 bases, with 16 bases sitting between them. CDR3 protein: CASSQQWTAPDTIYF. The CDR3 nucleotides read TGTGCCAGCAGCCAACAATGGACAGCTCCGGACACCATATATTTT.

The count of this clone is one. This chain connects TRBV5-5 to TRBJ1-1, with D tentatively TRBD1 (5 bases). With 2 bases removed from V and 1 base from J, the gap between germline ends came to 12 bases. Germline V gene lookup returns CDR1 SGHKS and CDR2 YYEKEE (reference sequence). The CDR3 consists of 15 residues. The CDR3 loop reads CASSFSTAQNTEAFF. The CDR3, as DNA: TGTGCCAGCAGCTTTTCGACAGCGCAGAACACTGAAGCTTTCTTT. Supplemented by reference TRBV5-5 and TRBJ1-1, the full variable domain reads DAGVTQSPTHLIKTRGQQVTLRCSPISGHKSVSWYQQVLGQGPQFIFQYYEKEERGRGNFPDRFSARQFPNYSSELNVNALLLGDSALYLCASSFSTAQNTEAFFGQGTRLTVV.

Comment on this clone: Additional DNA sequences in this sample encode the identical CDR3. V and J are TRBV7-9 and TRBJ1-2; no definite D call. The V and J ends lost 3 bases and 1 base respectively, with 6 bases between them. The CDR3 has 13 amino acids. The germline gives CDR1 SEHNR, CDR2 FQNEAQ (reference sequence). CDR3 region: CASSLSLNYGYTF. Here the CDR3 DNA reads TGTGCCAGCAGCTTGAGCCTTAACTATGGCTACACCTTC.

The rearrangement joins TRBV25-1 to TRBJ1-4; D remains ambiguous. The CDR3 is made up of 12 amino acids. V lost 8 bases and J lost 11, with 15 bases in between. Germline V gene sequence: CDR1 MGHDK, CDR2 SYGVNS. Written as DNA, the CDR3 is TGTGCCAGCGGCCTCGGGGTCGAGAAACTGTTTTTT. Its protein product is CASGLGVEKLFF.

This clone was seen only once. The CDR3 bases are TGTGCCAGCAGTGAGGGGGGCTTAGGGGGGGTCTACGAGCAGTACTTC. Its translation is CASSEGGLGGVYEQYF. This chain connects TRBV6-1 to TRBJ2-7; D perhaps matches TRBD2 (7 bases). The germline V gene has CDR1 MNHNS and CDR2 SASEGT. The V end lost 3 bases, the J end lost 3 bases, and 18 bases lay between the germline ends. CDR3 length: 16 residues.

This clone was detected ten times or more. The chain couples TRBV7-8 to TRBJ2-3, with D tentatively TRBD1 (5 bases). CDR1 and CDR2 (germline): SGHVS, FQNEAQ. V lost 2 bases, J lost 7 bases, and 19 bases lay in between. The CDR3 is 16 amino acids. CDR3 loop: CASSLRPMGPLYTQYF. Written as DNA, the CDR3 is TGTGCCAGCAGCTTAAGGCCCATGGGGCCACTTTATACGCAGTATTTT.

The chain recombines TRBV7-2 with TRBJ2-5; D possibly corresponds to TRBD2 (5 bases). Matching the DNA end better, TRBJ2-7 makes the J call doubtful. CDR1 and CDR2 (germline): SGHTA, FQGNSA. This CDR3 has 14 amino acids. The CDR3 coding sequence is TGTGCCAGCGCCCTTGGGCCGGGAAACTACGAGCAGTACTTC. Residues: CASALGPGNYEQYF.

V and J are TRBV27 and TRBJ1-1; TRBD1 matches at 9 bases. The J segment lost 4 bases and the V segment lost 3 bases, leaving 6 bases of the junction unmatched. There are 15 residues in the CDR3. Germline loops: CDR1 MNHEY, CDR2 SMNVEV (reference sequence). The CDR3 protein is CASSLGQGSFTEAFF. CDR3 bases: TGTGCCAGCAGTTTGGGACAGGGATCATTCACTGAAGCTTTCTTT.

The chain couples TRBV3-1 (or the pseudogene TRBV3-2) to TRBJ1-1; weak D call: TRBD1 (5 bases). Trimming removed 3 bases from V and 1 base from J, with 9 bases in between. CDR1 is LGHDT, CDR2 YNNKEL, per germline (reference sequence). The CDR3 is made up of 14 amino acids. CDR3 sequence: CASSHFGGNTEAFF. DNA of the CDR3: TGTGCCAGCAGCCACTTCGGGGGGAACACTGAAGCTTTCTTT.

V and J are TRBV9 and TRBJ2-5; 10 bases line up with TRBD2. Germline V lookup: CDR1 SGDLS, CDR2 YYNGEE. There are 17 residues in the CDR3. Germline trimming cut 5 bases from V and 4 bases from J; bases unmatched to any gene: 14. The CDR3 DNA sequence: TGTGCCAGCAGTGAAGAGGCTAGCGGGAGTAAGCGAGAGACCCAGTACTTC. Encoded protein: CASSEEASGSKRETQYF.

V usage is TRBV6-6 and J usage is TRBJ1-5; D gene uncertain. Germline lookup yields CDR1 MNHNY and CDR2 SVGAGI (reference sequence). The V end lost 0 bases, the J end lost 2 bases, and 11 bases lay between the germline ends. The CDR3 contains 16 residues. CDR3 sequence: CASSYSEGTGNQPQHF. Here the CDR3 DNA reads TGTGCCAGCAGTTACTCGGAGGGCACGGGCAATCAGCCCCAGCATTTT.

This chain links TRBV28 with TRBJ1-1; D gene uncertain. V lost 5 bases, J lost 3 bases, and 10 bases lay in between. CDR1 MDHEN and CDR2 SYDVKM come from the germline V gene. The CDR3 consists of 13 residues. The DNA of the CDR3 is TGTGCCAGCAGTGCACTCGGGGACACTGAAGCTTTCTTT. It yields the protein CASSALGDTEAFF.

The chain has TRBV5-6 and TRBJ1-3, with D tentatively TRBD1 (5 bases). Germline CDR1 reads SGHDT; CDR2 reads YYEEEE. The CDR3 has 15 amino acids. V lost 7 bases and J 0 bases, leaving 14 bases between the germline ends. CDR3: CASGAGVNSGNTIYF. CDR3 coding DNA: TGTGCCAGCGGAGCGGGGGTTAACTCTGGAAACACCATATATTTT.

This clone was seen only a few times. V is TRBV12-5 and J is TRBJ2-2; unclear D gene. Between the trimmed V and J ends, which lost 5 bases and 6 bases, there was a span of 19 bases. This CDR3 comprises 16 residues. Germline V lookup: CDR1 LGHNT, CDR2 FRNRAP. CDR3 in amino acids: CASGPRKTAAAGELFF. In nucleotides, the CDR3 is TGTGCTAGTGGTCCCCGAAAGACGGCGGCCGCCGGGGAGCTGTTTTTT.

This chain joins TRBV9 and TRBJ1-1; 9 nucleotides match TRBD1. CDR3 length equals 15 residues. Trimming at V came to 4 bases and at J to 4 bases, leaving 8 bases not matched to a gene. Germline V CDR1 and CDR2: SGDLS, YYNGEE. DNA for the CDR3: TGTGCCAGCAGCTTTACAGGGGGCGGGAGCACTGAAGCTTTCTTT. Protein product: CASSFTGGGSTEAFF.

This chain joins TRBV7-2 and TRBJ2-2; 11 bases match TRBD2. This CDR3 comprises 16 residues. The germline CDR1 and CDR2 sequences are SGHTA and FQGNSA. The trim removed 5 bases at V and 2 bases at J, leaving 4 bases unmatched. The CDR3 coding sequence is TGTGCCAGCAGCCCGACTAGCGGGGCCAACACCGGGGAGCTGTTTTTT. Protein sequence: CASSPTSGANTGELFF.

The chain carries TRBV7-9 and TRBJ1-1; TRBD1 might be the D (5 bases). V was shortened by 5 bases and J by 4 bases, with 23 bases between the two germline ends. The CDR3 totals 17 residues. Germline values: CDR1 SEHNR, CDR2 FQNEAQ (reference sequence). The CDR3 sequence: CASSPRGLSPPSTEAFF. In nucleotides, the CDR3 is TGTGCCAGCAGCCCGCGGGGCCTATCGCCGCCGAGCACTGAAGCTTTCTTT.

The V call is TRBV7-9, the J call TRBJ2-5; 11 positions agree with TRBD2. J was trimmed by 6 bases and V by 5 bases; bases with no gene match: 5. CDR1 and CDR2 (germline): SEHNR, FQNEAQ (reference sequence). The CDR3 is 14 residues long. CDR3 region: CASSLGLAEQTQYF. CDR3 sequence (DNA): TGTGCCAGCAGCCTGGGACTAGCGGAGCAGACCCAGTACTTC.

The sample holds a few counts of this clone. J is TRBJ1-6 and V is TRBV11-3; D gene ambiguous. Trimming removed 8 bases at V and 6 bases at J, with 14 bases between. The germline gives CDR1 SGHNT, CDR2 YENEEA. The CDR3 has 14 amino acids. The CDR3 DNA follows: TGTGCCAGCCGCACCCGAGGGAGTAATTCACCCCTCCACTTT. It codes for CASRTRGSNSPLHF.

The chain combines TRBV7-9 with TRBJ1-1; 9 positions agree with TRBD1. CDR1 and CDR2 from the germline V gene are SEHNR and FQNEAQ (reference sequence). The V segment lost 6 bases and the J segment 1 base; nucleotides outside the gene matches: 9. CDR3 length equals 16 residues. The chain's CDR3 is CASSLAGQGKNTEAFF. The CDR3 nucleotides read TGTGCCAGCAGTCTAGCCGGACAGGGGAAGAACACTGAAGCTTTCTTT.

The chain couples TRBV2 to TRBJ1-5, with D possibly being TRBD1 (6 bases). The CDR3 is 15 residues long. Trimming pared 4 bases from V and 1 base from J, leaving 11 bases between. Germline assignment: CDR1 SNHLY and CDR2 FYNNEI. The CDR3 coding sequence is TGTGCCAGCAGTGCCAGGGGATCGAGCAATCAGCCCCAGCATTTT. Its translation is CASSARGSSNQPQHF.

The chain recombines TRBV11-2 with TRBJ1-5; possible D gene TRBD1, 5 bases. The CDR3 totals 15 residues. V was cut by 1 base and J by 3 bases, with 10 bases left in between. The germline CDR1 and CDR2 sequences are SGHAT and FQNNGV. CDR3 nucleotide sequence: TGTGCCAGCAGCTTAGTCGCAGGGATCAATCAGCCCCAGCATTTT. Translation: CASSLVAGINQPQHF.